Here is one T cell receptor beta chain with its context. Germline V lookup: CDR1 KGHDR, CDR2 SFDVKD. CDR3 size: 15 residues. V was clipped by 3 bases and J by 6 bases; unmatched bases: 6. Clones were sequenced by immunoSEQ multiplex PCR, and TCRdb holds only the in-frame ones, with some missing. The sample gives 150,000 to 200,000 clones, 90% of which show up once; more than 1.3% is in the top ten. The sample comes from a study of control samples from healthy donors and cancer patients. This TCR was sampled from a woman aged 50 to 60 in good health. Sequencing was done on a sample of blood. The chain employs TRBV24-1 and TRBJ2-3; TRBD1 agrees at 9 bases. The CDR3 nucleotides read TGTGCCACCAGTGATCTTGGACAGGGGAGGGATACGCAGTATTTT. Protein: CATSDLGQGRDTQYF.